Presented here are 10 T cell receptor beta chains from one specimen sequenced in a study of cytomegalovirus exposure and HLA in healthy donors. Researchers ran the PCR with 60 Vbeta and 13 Jbeta primers. The data were produced by immunoSEQ multiplex PCR, yet TCRdb's version contains in-frame clones alone and is incomplete. In the table there are about 160,000 clones, around 75% of which are singletons. The sequencing input was PBMCs. These receptors were taken from a human donor in good health.

This clone has only a few counts. The V and J genes are TRBV7-9 and TRBJ1-1; 9 bases are shared with TRBD1. This CDR3 has 11 amino acids. V shed 4 bases and J 11 bases; nucleotides not matched to a gene: 2. CDR1 is SEHNR, CDR2 FQNEAQ, per germline (reference sequence). CDR3 in amino acids: CASSSGQGAFF. The CDR3, as DNA: TGTGCCAGCAGCTCAGGACAGGGGGCTTTCTTT.

The chain employs TRBV5-6 and TRBJ2-3, with 7 nucleotides matching TRBD1. The germline V gene encodes CDR1 SGHDT and CDR2 YYEEEE. The CDR3 has 15 residues. V shed 5 bases and J 2 bases; nucleotides not matched to a gene: 8. The CDR3 bases are TGTGCCAGCAGTACCGGGACAGCCTTCACAGATACGCAGTATTTT. Its protein is CASSTGTAFTDTQYF.

The rearrangement uses TRBV4-1 and TRBJ2-7; 8 nucleotides match TRBD1. The V and J ends lost 3 bases and 2 bases, in that order; junction bases with no gene match: 9. Germline V gene sequence: CDR1 MGHRA, CDR2 YSYEKL. This CDR3 spans 16 amino acids. Here the CDR3 DNA reads TGCGCCAGCAGCCAGGGCACCGGGACAGGAACCTACGAGCAGTACTTC. It yields the protein CASSQGTGTGTYEQYF.

The chain recombines TRBV6-1 with TRBJ2-7; TRBD2 is a possible D gene (6 bases). The CDR3 extends over 17 amino acids. Germline values: CDR1 MNHNS, CDR2 SASEGT. Trimming stripped 3 bases from V and 5 bases from J, with 23 bases between. The CDR3 DNA reads TGTGCCAGCAGTGAGGTAGCGGCGGCAGTCATTTTCGACGAGCAGTACTTC. Its protein is CASSEVAAAVIFDEQYF.

The chain has TRBV4-3 and TRBJ2-3; no definite D call. This CDR3 has 15 amino acids. V lost 0 bases and J lost 1, with 8 bases in between. The V gene's germline CDR1 is LGHNA and CDR2 YSLEER. In nucleotides, the CDR3 is TGCGCCAGCAGCCAAGACGCCGTAGGCACAGATACGCAGTATTTT. This gives the protein CASSQDAVGTDTQYF.

The V and J genes are TRBV5-6 and TRBJ2-7; 13 bases line up with TRBD2. The trim removed 4 bases at V and 6 bases at J, leaving 10 bases unmatched. Germline CDR1 is SGHDT and CDR2 is YYEEEE. The CDR3 is 16 residues long. The DNA of the CDR3 is TGTGCCAGCAGCCCAACGGGACTAGCGGGAAGGGGCGAGCAGTACTTC. Its protein product is CASSPTGLAGRGEQYF.

The genes are TRBV13 and TRBJ2-7; 8 nucleotides align to TRBD1. Trimming removed 3 bases from V and 9 bases from J; junction bases left unmatched: 4. This CDR3 spans 12 amino acids. Germline lookup yields CDR1 PRHDT and CDR2 FYEKMQ (reference sequence). This chain's CDR3 is CASSLTGAGQYF. As DNA, the CDR3 is TGTGCCAGCAGCTTGACAGGGGCTGGGCAGTACTTC.

The rearrangement uses TRBV2 and TRBJ2-7; D is unresolved. This CDR3 region has 11 residues. Germline lookup yields CDR1 SNHLY and CDR2 FYNNEI. V was cut by 5 bases and J by 4 bases, with 6 bases left in between. Here the CDR3 reads CASSSVYEQYF. The CDR3 DNA is TGTGCCAGCAGTAGCGTTTACGAGCAGTACTTC. Complete variable domain (other parts from reference TRBV2 and TRBJ2-7): EPEVTQTPSHQVTQMGQEVILRCVPISNHLYFYWYRQILGQKVEFLVSFYNNEISEKSEIFDDQFSVERPDGSNFTLKIRSTKLEDSAMYFCASSSVYEQYFGPGTRLTVT.

This clone occurred a few times. This chain uses TRBV6-1 with TRBJ1-3; TRBD1 matches at 9 bases. With V trimmed by 4 bases and J by 8 bases, 15 bases remained unmatched. Per germline, CDR1 MNHNS and CDR2 SASEGT. CDR3 length equals 17 residues. CDR3 region: CASSGMGTGILRDTIYF. CDR3 nucleotide sequence: TGTGCCAGCAGTGGAATGGGGACAGGGATATTAAGGGACACCATATATTTT.

This clone turned up a few times. CDR3 in DNA: TGTGCCAGCAGTGATGGGCGAGGGGGAGAGACCCAGTACTTC. Translation gives CASSDGRGGETQYF. The V gene is TRBV6-1, the J gene TRBJ2-5; D possibly corresponds to TRBD1 (6 bases). This CDR3 spans 14 amino acids. CDR1 MNHNS and CDR2 SASEGT come from the germline V gene. Trimming pared 3 bases from V and 4 bases from J, leaving 12 bases between.